This T cell receptor (beta chain) was recovered during a study of early T cells in non-severe SARS-CoV-2 infection. Study-level points and caveats: Matching against VDJdb likely underestimated virus-specific expansions, favoring anti-spike CD8.

Germline V gene sequence: CDR1 SNHLY, CDR2 FYNNEI. V dropped 6 bases and J dropped 3; count of bases not matched to a gene: 7. The CDR3 has 15 amino acids. Individual cDNA molecules received unique molecular identifiers during library preparation. MiXCR was run by TCRdb on the 5' RACE reads, yielding one entry per CDR3 protein. Here the sample spans about 59,000 distinct CDR3 sequences, under 15% being singletons. This clonotype was observed many times. The antigen is not known. The sequenced sample was whole blood, obtained at baseline. The chain has TRBV2 and TRBJ1-1, with TRBD1 matching over 10 bases. The sequence derives from an adult who was a healthcare worker with PCR-confirmed SARS-CoV-2 infection or an uninfected control (not recorded which). Written as DNA, the CDR3 is TGTGCCAGCAGAACCGGGACAGGGGTTTACACTGAAGCTTTCTTT. Translated: CASRTGTGVYTEAFF.